The 26 T cell receptor beta chains given below trace back to one sample, sequenced in a study of technical replicates of blood from four donors. The table came from immunoSEQ multiplex PCR; TCRdb's copy has only in-frame clones and leaves some out. The table includes under 80,000 clones, about 90% detected once. The source material was T cells isolated from PBMCs. Receptors originate from a human donor in good health. Some clones in this sample may be carry-over from other donors' samples.

The chain has TRBV28 and TRBJ1-1; 8 bases fit TRBD1. The germline gives CDR1 MDHEN, CDR2 SYDVKM. The CDR3 runs 13 residues. J gave up 6 bases and V 7 bases, and 7 bases lay outside the gene matches. Here the CDR3 reads CASTIDRGAEAFF. For the CDR3, the DNA is TGTGCCAGCACCATAGACAGGGGAGCTGAAGCTTTCTTT.

The chain links TRBV28 to TRBJ2-1; 10 bases agree with TRBD2. Germline trimming cut 7 bases from V and 4 bases from J; bases unmatched to any gene: 7. The germline gives CDR1 MDHEN, CDR2 SYDVKM. This CDR3 has 15 residues. CDR3 in DNA: TGTGCCAGCATTAAGACTAGCGGGTTATACAATGAGCAGTTCTTC. Protein product: CASIKTSGLYNEQFF.

The V gene is TRBV9, the J gene TRBJ1-5; 9 bases are shared with TRBD1. The germline CDR1 and CDR2 sequences are SGDLS and YYNGEE. The junction had 3 bases not matched to a gene; V was cut back by 2 bases and J by 6 bases. This CDR3 has 14 residues. Here the CDR3 reads CASSVGTGSQPQHF. CDR3 bases: TGTGCCAGCAGCGTTGGGACAGGGAGTCAGCCCCAGCATTTT.

This clone is a singleton in its sample. The J gene is TRBJ2-7, the V gene TRBV30, with D perhaps TRBD2 (5 bases). Per germline, CDR1 GTSNPN and CDR2 SVGIG (reference sequence). CDR3 length: 14 amino acids. The ends were cut back, 0 bases at V and 4 bases at J, with 13 bases in the middle. CDR3 sequence: CAWSVGGSYYEQYF. The CDR3 DNA reads as TGTGCCTGGAGTGTTGGTGGGAGTTATTACGAGCAGTACTTC.

The V and J genes are TRBV4-1 and TRBJ1-1, with D possibly being TRBD1 (5 bases). Germline values: CDR1 MGHRA, CDR2 YSYEKL. V was shortened by 1 base and J by 3 bases, with 15 bases between the two germline ends. This CDR3 is built from 16 residues. CDR3 coding DNA: TGCGCCAGCAGCCAAGGGCGGGGCGGGAAAGACACTGAAGCTTTCTTT. Its protein product is CASSQGRGGKDTEAFF.

The J gene is TRBJ2-2, the V gene TRBV6-4, with a tentative D call TRBD1 (6 bases). Germline CDR1 MRHNA, CDR2 SNTAGT. The CDR3 runs to 14 residues. Trimming removed 7 bases from V and 2 bases from J, with 11 bases in between. CDR3 protein: CASIPGHNTGELFF. CDR3 nucleotides: TGTGCCAGCATTCCGGGACACAACACCGGGGAGCTGTTTTTT.

CDR3 nucleotides: TGCAGCGTTGGCGTTAACTACGAGCAGTACTTC. Translation gives CSVGVNYEQYF. V is TRBV29-1 and J is TRBJ2-7, with D unresolved. The CDR3 has 11 amino acids. The germline V and J ends were trimmed by 4 bases and 3 bases, with 7 bases remaining between them. CDR1 SQVTM and CDR2 ANQGSEA come from the germline V gene.

CDR3: CATSRGQGQPGNEQFF. The CDR3 DNA sequence: TGTGCCACCAGCAGGGGCCAAGGACAGCCTGGAAATGAGCAGTTCTTC. This sequence joins TRBV15 and TRBJ2-1; a possible D gene is TRBD1 (6 bases). Trimming took 3 bases from V and 7 from J, leaving 19 bases between them. From germline, CDR1 is LNHNV and CDR2 YYDKDF (reference sequence). The length of the CDR3 is 16 residues.

The chain is built from TRBV19 and TRBJ1-5; no firm D call. Trimming stripped 2 bases from V and 4 bases from J, with 9 bases between. In germline, CDR1 is LNHDA, CDR2 SQIVND (reference sequence). The CDR3 sequence is 14 residues long. In nucleotides, the CDR3 is TGTGCCAGTAGTATATGGCCGGGTAATCAGCCCCAGCATTTT. Protein sequence: CASSIWPGNQPQHF.

Here the CDR3 DNA reads TGTGCCAGCGAGGAGGGAGTCCGGGGAGCTTTCTTT. This translates into CASEEGVRGAFF. The chain uses TRBV28 and TRBJ1-1; no firm D call. Trimming took off 8 bases at V and 10 bases at J, with 17 bases between the two ends. CDR1 is MDHEN, CDR2 SYDVKM, per germline. The CDR3 extends over 12 amino acids. The variable domain in full, with the rest retrieved from reference TRBV28 and TRBJ1-1, is DVKVTQSSRYLVKRTGEKVFLECVQDMDHENMFWYRQDPGLGLRLIYFSYDVKMKEKGDIPEGYSVSREKKERFSLILESASTNQTSMYLCASEEGVRGAFFGQGTRLTVV.

The chain recombines TRBV4-3 with TRBJ2-7; D is perhaps TRBD2 (5 bases). The CDR3 runs 13 residues. CDR1 is LGHNA, CDR2 YSLEER, per germline. V was trimmed by 4 bases and J by 3 bases, leaving 10 bases between them. CDR3 sequence reads: CASSPGLLYEQYF. As DNA, the CDR3 is TGCGCCAGCAGCCCCGGACTCCTCTACGAGCAGTACTTC.

The V gene is TRBV25-1, the J gene TRBJ1-1, with D perhaps matching TRBD1 (6 bases). The V end lost 0 bases, the J end lost 3 bases, and 14 bases lay between the germline ends. CDR1 MGHDK and CDR2 SYGVNS come from the germline V gene. This CDR3 spans 16 amino acids. As DNA, the CDR3 is TGTGCCAGCAGTGAATATTCCTGGGGGCGAGACACTGAAGCTTTCTTT. Translating gives CASSEYSWGRDTEAFF. Filled out from reference TRBV25-1 and TRBJ1-1, the complete variable domain reads EADIYQTPRYLVIGTGKKITLECSQTMGHDKMYWYQQDPGMELHLIHYSYGVNSTEKGDLSSESTVSRIRTEHFPLTLESARPSHTSQYLCASSEYSWGRDTEAFFGQGTRLTVV.

The rearrangement joins TRBV29-1 to TRBJ2-3, with 8 bases identical to TRBD2. The CDR3 sequence is 13 residues long. The germline gives CDR1 SQVTM, CDR2 ANQGSEA. V was pared by 5 bases and J by 6 bases, with 7 bases of the junction left unmatched. The CDR3, as DNA: TGCAGCGTTCGAGAAGCGGGAGATGATACGCAGTATTTT. It codes for CSVREAGDDTQYF.

V is TRBV4-1 and J is TRBJ2-3; 7 bases agree with TRBD1. Germline V gene sequence: CDR1 MGHRA, CDR2 YSYEKL. V was pared by 6 bases and J by 1 base, with 7 bases of the junction left unmatched. The CDR3 covers 15 residues. CDR3 coding DNA: TGCGCCAGCAGGTCCCGCGACAGGGGCACAGATACGCAGTATTTT. Translating gives CASRSRDRGTDTQYF.

This clone was recorded once. The V call is TRBV6-1, the J call TRBJ2-7, with 10 positions matching TRBD2. V lost 2 bases, J lost 7 bases, and 17 bases stayed unmatched. Germline values: CDR1 MNHNS, CDR2 SASEGT. CDR3 size: 18 residues. The CDR3 loop is CASSETPFWASGSREQYF. In DNA, the CDR3 is TGTGCCAGCAGTGAAACCCCTTTTTGGGCTAGCGGGAGTAGGGAGCAGTACTTC.

Comments on this clone: One end of the junction does not line up with germline, which may come from a read error. This chain links TRBV23-1 with TRBJ2-2; TRBD2 is a possible D gene (6 bases). TRBV23-1 is an ORF, with its function uncertain. The CDR3 is 19 amino acids. The CDR3 here is CASSQSRRAGTGEHRGAVF. The CDR3 DNA reads as TGCGCCAGCAGTCAATCCAGGAGGGCGGGTACGGGAGAACACCGGGGAGCTGTTTTT.

The genes are TRBV10-1 and TRBJ2-3; TRBD2 agrees at 8 bases. The V and J ends lost 5 bases and 6 bases, in that order; junction bases with no gene match: 4. The CDR3 is 13 amino acids. CDR1 is WNHNN, CDR2 SYGVQD, per germline (reference sequence). CDR3: CASSSGSRDTQYF. CDR3 DNA sequence: TGCGCCAGCAGTAGCGGGAGTAGGGATACGCAGTATTTT.

This chain connects TRBV7-6 to TRBJ2-1; 8 bases match TRBD1. There are 14 residues in the CDR3. J was trimmed by 4 bases and V by 4 bases; bases with no gene match: 3. Per the germline V gene, CDR1 is SGHVS and CDR2 is FNYEAQ. CDR3 coding DNA: TGTGCCAGCAGCTCGACAGGGGAATACAATGAGCAGTTCTTC. Translation: CASSSTGEYNEQFF.

The genes are TRBV15 and TRBJ2-1, with D possibly TRBD1 on 6 matching bases. The germline gives CDR1 LNHNV, CDR2 YYDKDF (reference sequence). Trimming took off 2 bases at V and 6 bases at J, with 11 bases between the two ends. This CDR3 region has 14 residues. CDR3 coding DNA: TGTGCCACCAGCAGACCTACAGGGTTCAATGAGCAGTTCTTC. Translated: CATSRPTGFNEQFF.

The rearrangement joins TRBV9 to TRBJ2-3; 9 bases fit TRBD1. The CDR3 sequence is 16 residues long. V was clipped by 3 bases and J by 2 bases; unmatched bases: 7. CDR1 and CDR2 (germline): SGDLS, YYNGEE. The CDR3 bases are TGTGCCAGCAGCGGACGGACAGGGGCAACCACAGATACGCAGTATTTT. Translated: CASSGRTGATTDTQYF.

The chain employs TRBV5-8 and TRBJ1-5, with D uncertain. The CDR3 totals 15 residues. Germline loops: CDR1 SGHTS, CDR2 YDEGEE. V was shortened by 4 bases and J by 4 bases, with 15 bases between the two germline ends. The CDR3 loop is CASSPRHTANQPQHF. The CDR3, as DNA: TGTGCCAGCAGCCCAAGACACACGGCAAATCAGCCCCAGCATTTT.

The chain joins TRBV18 to TRBJ2-2; 7 bases align to TRBD1. CDR1 and CDR2 from the germline V gene are KGHSH and LQKENI. The CDR3 loop spans 16 amino acids. V shed 4 bases and J 4 bases; nucleotides not matched to a gene: 9. Here the CDR3 DNA reads TGTGCCAGCTCACTACCCACCGGGACAGTCACCGGGGAGCTGTTTTTT. This sequence encodes CASSLPTGTVTGELFF. The full variable domain, rest sourced from reference TRBV18 and TRBJ2-2, is NAGVMQNPRHLVRRRGQEARLRCSPMKGHSHVYWYRQLPEEGLKFMVYLQKENIIDESGMPKERFSAEFPKEGPSILRIQQVVRGDSAAYFCASSLPTGTVTGELFFGEGSRLTVL.

The chain uses TRBV28 and TRBJ1-2, with TRBD1 as a possible D gene (6 bases). CDR1 and CDR2 from the germline V gene are MDHEN and SYDVKM. This CDR3 contains 14 residues. Trimming stripped 3 bases from V and 4 bases from J, with 12 bases between. CDR3 amino acids: CASSFSGAGYGYTF. DNA of the CDR3: TGTGCCAGCAGTTTTTCAGGGGCTGGCTATGGCTACACCTTC.

The chain has TRBV7-3 and TRBJ2-1; D is possibly TRBD2 (6 bases). Germline V gene lookup returns CDR1 SGHTA and CDR2 FQGTGA. The CDR3 length is 16 residues. The ends were cut back, 0 bases at V and 0 bases at J, with 9 bases in the middle. The CDR3 region is CASSLTAGSSYNEQFF. The CDR3, as DNA: TGTGCCAGCAGCTTAACTGCGGGGAGCTCCTACAATGAGCAGTTCTTC.

In its sample, this clone was seen once. The chain carries TRBV5-4 and TRBJ2-7; D remains ambiguous. The length of the CDR3 is 13 residues. The germline V gene has CDR1 SGHNT and CDR2 YYREEE (reference sequence). Trimming cost V 0 bases and J 0 bases, with 4 bases left between them. The chain's CDR3 is CASSLDISYEQYF. Written as DNA, the CDR3 is TGTGCCAGCAGCTTGGACATCTCCTACGAGCAGTACTTC.

The chain uses TRBV7-3 and TRBJ2-1; a possible D gene is TRBD1 (6 bases). The CDR3 sequence is 15 residues long. Germline CDR1 SGHTA, CDR2 FQGTGA. The ends were cut back, 5 bases at V and 1 base at J, with 12 bases in the middle. The DNA for the CDR3 is TGTGCCAGCAGCCAGGACAGTGCTTCCTACAATGAGCAGTTCTTC. It is translated as CASSQDSASYNEQFF. Full variable domain (rest looked up from reference TRBV7-3 and TRBJ2-1): GAGVSQTPSNKVTEKGKYVELRCDPISGHTALYWYRQSLGQGPEFLIYFQGTGAADDSGLPNDRFFAVRPEGSVSTLKIQRTERGDSAVYLCASSQDSASYNEQFFGPGTRLTVL.